The TCR beta chain described here comes from a study of Ad26.COV2.S vaccination and SARS-CoV-2 variants. Study overall: It was the COV1001 Ad26.COV2.S trial arm that included the donor. In the study, Ad26.COV2.S was injected intramuscularly once, or twice 56 days apart.

The assay was immunoSEQ multiplex PCR, and TCRdb's table has in-frame clones only and misses some. The profile covers about 350,000 clones, with about 88% appearing a single time and 6.4% taken by the ten largest. Germline V gene data show CDR1 as MNHEY and CDR2 as SVGEGT. The CDR3 loop spans 12 amino acids. V gave up 5 bases and J gave up 7 bases, with 11 bases separating them. Noted treatment: some 20 received Ad26.COV2.S at low or high dose, single or two shots; 5 received placebo; per-sample allocation not given. After the first vaccine or placebo injection, samples were drawn on day 63. An Ad26 vector carrying the Wuhan-strain SARS-CoV-2 spike served as the vaccine.

This receptor was obtained from a person aged 18-60 years who received the Ad26.COV2.S COVID-19 vaccine or a placebo. This sample comprised peripheral blood, obtained in a trial of Ad26.COV2.S vaccine versus placebo. The J gene is TRBJ2-5, the V gene TRBV6-2 or TRBV6-3, with no clear D. The CDR3 region is CASSILGRTQYF. In DNA, the CDR3 is TGTGCCAGCAGTATCCTAGGTAGGACCCAGTACTTC.